This T cell receptor beta chain derives from a study of cytomegalovirus exposure and HLA in healthy donors. Study information: Early on, a data release was issued that held about 85 million unique TCRs from HLA-typed donors.

PCR primers comprised 60 Vbeta and 13 Jbeta primers. Assay used: immunoSEQ multiplex PCR; TCRdb lists only in-frame clones, some missing. Among roughly 150,000 clones listed, 70% to 80% were seen once. This clone was seen a single time. Its antigen is not identified. General observations from the study: Researchers reportedly found TCR beta sequences accurately predicted most subjects' HLA-A and HLA-B alleles.

The germline gives CDR1 LNHDA, CDR2 SQIVND (reference sequence). The CDR3 consists of 13 residues. V was trimmed by 7 bases and J by 1 base, leaving 10 bases between them. J is TRBJ1-2 and V is TRBV19, with a tentative D call TRBD1 (5 bases). The specimen was PBMCs. The TCR comes from a woman between 40 and 55 years old in good health and CMV-seropositive. This CDR3 reads CASTTTVNYGYTF. CDR3 sequence (DNA): TGTGCCAGTACCACGACAGTTAACTATGGCTACACCTTC.